This TCR beta chain is drawn from a study of regulatory T cells in long-lasting Graves disease. Whole-study results and caveats: TRBV28, TRBJ1-2 and TRBJ2-5 were favored in persistent disease.

Time point meaning: newly diagnosed GD, antithyroid drugs for less than 3 months. Construction of the TCR library relied on RNA isolated from PBMCs. As regards this clonotype: Antigen unknown.

CDR1 and CDR2 (germline): GTSNPN, SVGIG (reference sequence). Trimming left V 0 bases short and J 4 bases short, with 10 bases between. The CDR3 totals 13 residues. Construction of the TCR beta libraries employed iRepertoire HTBI primers in conjunction with Arm-PCR of CDR3 regions. MiXCR, run by TCRdb on the multiplex PCR reads, gives a single entry per CDR3 protein. The sample lists roughly 610,000 distinct CDR3 sequences; 16% were seen once. These same records also appear under a second study, on T cells in Graves' hyperthyroidism and ophthalmopathy. Per that study: Peripheral blood also featured most of the thyroid clonotypes expanded above 0.001.

The receptor was derived from a woman aged 25-40 years with Graves disease. The sample consisted of peripheral blood mononuclear cells (PBMCs), taken at new diagnosis, from a patient treated with antithyroid drugs. The genes are TRBV30 and TRBJ2-7, with D perhaps matching TRBD1 (5 bases). CDR3 in amino acids: CAWSVLGPYEQYF. Here the CDR3 DNA reads TGTGCCTGGAGTGTACTGGGGCCTTACGAGCAGTACTTC. The whole variable domain, filled in from reference TRBV30 and TRBJ2-7, reads SQTIHQWPATLVQPVGSPLSLECTVEGTSNPNLYWYRQAAGRGLQLLFYSVGIGQISSEVPQNLSASRPQDRQFILSSKKLLLSDSGFYLCAWSVLGPYEQYFGPGTRLTVT.